This TCR beta chain was captured in a study of blood T cell repertoires in COVID-19. Per the original data handling: Estimation of nucleated cell counts relied on the amplification of reference gene primers. The repertoire was sequenced with immunoSEQ multiplex PCR; TCRdb's copy has only in-frame clones and lacks some. V and J calls and clone size are given by that table; D and trimming were obtained from the DNA. The sample records roughly 240,000 clones, 86% being singletons. The CDR3 runs 17 residues. Looked up from germline, CDR1 is KGHSY and CDR2 is FQNENV. The junction had 10 bases not matched to a gene; V was cut back by 3 bases and J by 0 bases. Self-reported history from a screening survey and questionnaire set each donor's cohort.

Sample: PBMCs or T cells enriched from blood (not recorded which). The clonotype comes from a woman aged 45-65 years who had recovered from COVID-19. This chain joins TRBV16 and TRBJ1-2; 7 bases map to TRBD1. The CDR3 loop reads CASSHLSRDRANYGYTF. CDR3 nucleotides: TGTGCCAGCAGCCATCTATCCCGGGACAGAGCTAACTATGGCTACACCTTC. The whole variable domain, filled in from reference TRBV16 and TRBJ1-2, reads GEEVAQTPKHLVRGEGQKAKLYCAPIKGHSYVFWYQQVLKNEFKFLISFQNENVFDETGMPKERFSAKCLPNSPCSLEIQATKLEDSAVYFCASSHLSRDRANYGYTFGSGTRLTVV.